This T cell receptor beta chain stems from a study of blood T cell repertoires in COVID-19. TCRdb keeps only in-frame clones here, not all; method: immunoSEQ multiplex PCR. The data show approximately 260,000 clones, around 85% seen once. The CDR3 consists of 12 residues. Germline CDR1 is SGHDT and CDR2 is YYEEEE. V dropped 4 bases and J dropped 8 bases, with 12 bases sitting between them. The sequenced sample was peripheral blood. V usage is TRBV5-6 and J usage is TRBJ1-1; possible D gene TRBD1, 6 bases. This sequence was found in a middle-aged woman with active or convalescent COVID-19. In DNA form, the CDR3 reads TGTGCCAGCAGCCGACAGGCGTTGGAAGCTTTCTTT. Protein product: CASSRQALEAFF.